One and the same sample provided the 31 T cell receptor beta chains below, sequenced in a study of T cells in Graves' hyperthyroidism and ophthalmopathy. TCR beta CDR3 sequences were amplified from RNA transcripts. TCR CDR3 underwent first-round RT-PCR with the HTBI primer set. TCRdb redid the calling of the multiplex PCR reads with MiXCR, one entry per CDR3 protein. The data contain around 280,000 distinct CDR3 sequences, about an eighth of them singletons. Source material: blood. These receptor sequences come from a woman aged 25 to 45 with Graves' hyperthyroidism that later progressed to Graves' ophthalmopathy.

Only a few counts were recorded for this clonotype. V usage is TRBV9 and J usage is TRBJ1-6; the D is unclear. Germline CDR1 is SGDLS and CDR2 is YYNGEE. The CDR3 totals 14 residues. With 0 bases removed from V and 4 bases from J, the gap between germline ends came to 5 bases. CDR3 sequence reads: CASSVGQYNSPLHF. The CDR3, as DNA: TGTGCCAGCAGCGTAGGGCAGTATAATTCACCCCTCCACTTT.

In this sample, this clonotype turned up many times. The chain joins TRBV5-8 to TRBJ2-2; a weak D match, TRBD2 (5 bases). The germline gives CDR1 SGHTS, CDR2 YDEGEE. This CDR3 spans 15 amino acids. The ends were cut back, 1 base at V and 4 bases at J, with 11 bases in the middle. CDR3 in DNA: TGTGCCAGCAGCTTGACGGGAACGCCCACCGGGGAGCTGTTTTTT. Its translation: CASSLTGTPTGELFF.

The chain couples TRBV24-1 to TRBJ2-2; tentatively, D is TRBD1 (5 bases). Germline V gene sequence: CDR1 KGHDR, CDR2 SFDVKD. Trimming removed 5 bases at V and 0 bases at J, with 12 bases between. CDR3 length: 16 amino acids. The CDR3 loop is CATSGTRAPNTGELFF. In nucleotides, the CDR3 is TGTGCCACCAGTGGGACCAGGGCCCCGAACACCGGGGAGCTGTTTTTT.

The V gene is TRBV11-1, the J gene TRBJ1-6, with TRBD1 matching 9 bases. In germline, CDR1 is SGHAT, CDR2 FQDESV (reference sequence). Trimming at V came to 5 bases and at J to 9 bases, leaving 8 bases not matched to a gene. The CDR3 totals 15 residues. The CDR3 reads CASSRYRGLGSPLHF. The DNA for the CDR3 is TGTGCCAGCAGCAGATACAGGGGGCTTGGTTCACCCCTCCACTTT.

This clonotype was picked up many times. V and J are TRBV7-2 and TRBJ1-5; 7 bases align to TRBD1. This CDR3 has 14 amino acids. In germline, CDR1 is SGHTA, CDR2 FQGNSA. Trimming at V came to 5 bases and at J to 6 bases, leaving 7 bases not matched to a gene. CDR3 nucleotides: TGTGCCAGCAGCGCCGACAGGGTGGGTCAGCCCCAGCATTTT. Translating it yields CASSADRVGQPQHF.

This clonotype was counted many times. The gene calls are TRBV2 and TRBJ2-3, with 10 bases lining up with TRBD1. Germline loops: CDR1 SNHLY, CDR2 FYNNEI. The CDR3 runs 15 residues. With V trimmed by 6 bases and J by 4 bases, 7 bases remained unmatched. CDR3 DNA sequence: TGTGCCAGCAGAGTAGGACAGGGGGGATCAGATACGCAGTATTTT. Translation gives CASRVGQGGSDTQYF.

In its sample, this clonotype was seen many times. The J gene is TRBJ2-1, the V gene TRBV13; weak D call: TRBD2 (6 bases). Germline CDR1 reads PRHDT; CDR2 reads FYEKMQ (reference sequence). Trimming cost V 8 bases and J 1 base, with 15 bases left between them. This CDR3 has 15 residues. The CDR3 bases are TGTGCCAGCTCCGGAGCGGGCCTATCCTACAATGAGCAGTTCTTC. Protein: CASSGAGLSYNEQFF.

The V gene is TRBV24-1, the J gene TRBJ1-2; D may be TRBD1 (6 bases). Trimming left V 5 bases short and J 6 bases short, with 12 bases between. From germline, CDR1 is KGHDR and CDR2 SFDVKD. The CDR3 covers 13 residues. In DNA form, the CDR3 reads TGTGCCACCAGTGTTCCAGGGGTAGATGGCTACACCTTC. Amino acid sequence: CATSVPGVDGYTF.

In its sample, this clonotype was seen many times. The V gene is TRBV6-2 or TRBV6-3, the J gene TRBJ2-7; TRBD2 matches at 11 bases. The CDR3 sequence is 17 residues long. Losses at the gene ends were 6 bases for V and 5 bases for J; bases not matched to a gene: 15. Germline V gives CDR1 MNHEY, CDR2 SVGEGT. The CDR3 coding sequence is TGTGCCAGCAGCCGGCCACTAGCGGGAGAGGTACGTCACGAGCAGTACTTC. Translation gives CASSRPLAGEVRHEQYF.

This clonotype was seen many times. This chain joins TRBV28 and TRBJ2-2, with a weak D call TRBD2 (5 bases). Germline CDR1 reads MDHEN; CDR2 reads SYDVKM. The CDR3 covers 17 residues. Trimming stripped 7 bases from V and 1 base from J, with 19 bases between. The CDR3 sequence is CASTQTNGLQNTGELFF. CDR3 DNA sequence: TGTGCCAGCACTCAAACCAATGGACTCCAGAACACCGGGGAGCTGTTTTTT.

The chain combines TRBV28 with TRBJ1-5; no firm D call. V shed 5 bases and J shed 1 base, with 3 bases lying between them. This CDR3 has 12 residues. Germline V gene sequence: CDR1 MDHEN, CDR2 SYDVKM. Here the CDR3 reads CASSGSNQPQHF. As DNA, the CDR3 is TGTGCCAGCAGTGGCAGCAATCAGCCCCAGCATTTT.

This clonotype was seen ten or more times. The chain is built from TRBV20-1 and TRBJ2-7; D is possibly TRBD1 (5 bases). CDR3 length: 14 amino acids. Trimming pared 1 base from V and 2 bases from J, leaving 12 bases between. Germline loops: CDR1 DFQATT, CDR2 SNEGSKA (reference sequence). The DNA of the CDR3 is TGCAGTGCTAGAGGGGGCTACCTTACCTACGAGCAGTACTTC. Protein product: CSARGGYLTYEQYF.

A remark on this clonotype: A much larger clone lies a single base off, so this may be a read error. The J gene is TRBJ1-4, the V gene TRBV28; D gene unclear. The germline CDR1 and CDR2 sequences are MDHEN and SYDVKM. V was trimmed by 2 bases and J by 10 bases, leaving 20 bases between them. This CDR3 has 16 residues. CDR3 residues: CASSLVRASGPGKLFF. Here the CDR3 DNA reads TGTGCCAGCAGTTTAGTAAGGGCCTCAGGCCCTGGAAAACTGTTTTTT.

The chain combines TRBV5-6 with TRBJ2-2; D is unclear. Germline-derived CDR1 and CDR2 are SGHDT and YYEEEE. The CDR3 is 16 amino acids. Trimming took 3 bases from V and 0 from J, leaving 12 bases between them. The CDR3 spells CASSSRETPNTGELFF. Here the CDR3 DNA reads TGTGCCAGCAGCTCAAGGGAAACCCCGAACACCGGGGAGCTGTTTTTT.

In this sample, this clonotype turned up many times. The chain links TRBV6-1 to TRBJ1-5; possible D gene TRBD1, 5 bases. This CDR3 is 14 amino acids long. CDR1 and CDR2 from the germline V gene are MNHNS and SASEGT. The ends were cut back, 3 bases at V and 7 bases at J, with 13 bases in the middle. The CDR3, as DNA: TGTGCCAGCAGTGATCGGGGGGGGTCCCAGCCCCAGCATTTT. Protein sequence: CASSDRGGSQPQHF.

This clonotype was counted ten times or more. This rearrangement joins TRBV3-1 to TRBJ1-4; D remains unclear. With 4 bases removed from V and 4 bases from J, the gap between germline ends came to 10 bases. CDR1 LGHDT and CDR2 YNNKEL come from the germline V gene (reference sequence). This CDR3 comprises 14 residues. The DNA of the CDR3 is TGTGCCAGCAGCCCGACCGCCGGTAATGAAAAACTGTTTTTT. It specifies CASSPTAGNEKLFF.

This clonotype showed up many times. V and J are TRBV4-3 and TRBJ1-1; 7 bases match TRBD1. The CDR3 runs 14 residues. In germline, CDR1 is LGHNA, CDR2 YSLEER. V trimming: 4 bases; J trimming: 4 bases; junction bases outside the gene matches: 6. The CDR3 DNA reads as TGCGCCAGCAGCCTTCCAGGGGGGAGCACTGAAGCTTTCTTT. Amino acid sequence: CASSLPGGSTEAFF.

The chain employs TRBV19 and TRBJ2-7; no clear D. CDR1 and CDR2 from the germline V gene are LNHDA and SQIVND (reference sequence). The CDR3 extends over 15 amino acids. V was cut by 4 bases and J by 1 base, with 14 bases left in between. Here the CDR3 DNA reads TGTGCCAGTAGTAACTCGGGCATGCTATCCTACGAGCAGTACTTC. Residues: CASSNSGMLSYEQYF.

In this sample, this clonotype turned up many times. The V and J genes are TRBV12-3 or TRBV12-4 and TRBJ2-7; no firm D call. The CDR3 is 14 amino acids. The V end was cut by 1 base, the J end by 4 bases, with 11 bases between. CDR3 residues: CASSLDKGLYEQYF. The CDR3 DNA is TGTGCCAGCAGTTTAGATAAGGGTCTGTACGAGCAGTACTTC.

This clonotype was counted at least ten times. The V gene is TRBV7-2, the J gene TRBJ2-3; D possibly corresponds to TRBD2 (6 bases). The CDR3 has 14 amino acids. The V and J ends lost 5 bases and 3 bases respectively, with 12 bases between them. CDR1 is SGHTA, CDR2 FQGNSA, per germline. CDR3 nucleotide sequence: TGTGCCAGCAGCCTATCAGGGAGGACAGATACGCAGTATTTT. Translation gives CASSLSGRTDTQYF.

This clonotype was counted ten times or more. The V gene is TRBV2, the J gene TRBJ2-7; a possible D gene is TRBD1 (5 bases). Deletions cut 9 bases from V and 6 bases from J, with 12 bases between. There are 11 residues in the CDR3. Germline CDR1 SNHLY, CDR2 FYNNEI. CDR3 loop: CASGAIPEQYF. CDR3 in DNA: TGTGCCAGTGGGGCGATTCCCGAGCAGTACTTC.

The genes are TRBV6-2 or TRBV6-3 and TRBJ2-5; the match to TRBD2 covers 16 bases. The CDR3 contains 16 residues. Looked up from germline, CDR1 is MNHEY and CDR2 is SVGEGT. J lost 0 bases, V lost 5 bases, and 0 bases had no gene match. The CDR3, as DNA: TGTGCCAGCAGTGGGACTAGCGGGAGGGACCAAGAGACCCAGTACTTC. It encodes CASSGTSGRDQETQYF.

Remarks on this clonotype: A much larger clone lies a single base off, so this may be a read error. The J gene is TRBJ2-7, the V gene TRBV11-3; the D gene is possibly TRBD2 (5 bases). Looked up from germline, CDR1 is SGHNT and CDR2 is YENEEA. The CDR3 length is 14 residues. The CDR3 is CASSSAESSCEQYF. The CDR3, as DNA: TGTGCCAGCAGCTCAGCGGAGAGCTCCTGCGAGCAGTACTTC.

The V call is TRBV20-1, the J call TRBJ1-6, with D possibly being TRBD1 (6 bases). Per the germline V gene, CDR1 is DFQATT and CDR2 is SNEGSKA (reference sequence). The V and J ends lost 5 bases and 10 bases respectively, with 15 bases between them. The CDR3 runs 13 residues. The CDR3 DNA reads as TGCAGTGCTCCGGGACAAGGAAGATCACCCCTCCACTTT. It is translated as CSAPGQGRSPLHF.

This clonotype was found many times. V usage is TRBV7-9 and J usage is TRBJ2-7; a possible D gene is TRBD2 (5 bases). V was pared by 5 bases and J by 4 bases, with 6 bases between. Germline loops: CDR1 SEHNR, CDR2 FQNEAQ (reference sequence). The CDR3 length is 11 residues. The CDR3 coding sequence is TGTGCCAGCAGCCGGGGTTACGAGCAGTACTTC. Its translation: CASSRGYEQYF.

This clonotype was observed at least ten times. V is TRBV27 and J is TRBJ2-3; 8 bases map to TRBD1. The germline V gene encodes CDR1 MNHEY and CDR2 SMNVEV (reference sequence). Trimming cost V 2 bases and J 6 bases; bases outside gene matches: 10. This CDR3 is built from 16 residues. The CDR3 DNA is TGTGCCAGCAGTTTAATTAGGACAGGGTGGGGGGATACGCAGTATTTT. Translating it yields CASSLIRTGWGDTQYF.

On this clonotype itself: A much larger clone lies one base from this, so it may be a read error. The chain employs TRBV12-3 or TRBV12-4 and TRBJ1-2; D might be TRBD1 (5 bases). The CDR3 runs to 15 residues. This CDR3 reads CTSRLVGDLENGYTF. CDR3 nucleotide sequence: TGTACCAGCAGGCTCGTAGGGGACCTTGAAAATGGCTACACCTTC.

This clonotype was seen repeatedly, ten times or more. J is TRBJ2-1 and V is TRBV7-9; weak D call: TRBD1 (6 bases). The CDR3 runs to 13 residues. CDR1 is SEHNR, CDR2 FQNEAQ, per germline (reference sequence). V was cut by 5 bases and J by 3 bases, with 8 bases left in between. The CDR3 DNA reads TGTGCCAGCAGCAAGGACAGCTACAATGAGCAGTTCTTC. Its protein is CASSKDSYNEQFF.

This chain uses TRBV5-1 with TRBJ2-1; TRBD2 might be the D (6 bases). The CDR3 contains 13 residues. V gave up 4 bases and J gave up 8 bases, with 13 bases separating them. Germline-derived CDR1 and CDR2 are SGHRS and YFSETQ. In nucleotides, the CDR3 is TGCGCCAGCAGCAGGGACTCCGACCATGAGCAGTTCTTC. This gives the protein CASSRDSDHEQFF.

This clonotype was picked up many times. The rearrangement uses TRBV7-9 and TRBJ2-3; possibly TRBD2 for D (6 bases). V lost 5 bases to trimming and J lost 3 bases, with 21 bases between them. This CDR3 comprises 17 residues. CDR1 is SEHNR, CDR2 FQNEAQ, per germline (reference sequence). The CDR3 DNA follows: TGTGCCAGCAGCCCCCGACCTATGGGGGGTGGGACAGATACGCAGTATTTT. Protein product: CASSPRPMGGGTDTQYF.

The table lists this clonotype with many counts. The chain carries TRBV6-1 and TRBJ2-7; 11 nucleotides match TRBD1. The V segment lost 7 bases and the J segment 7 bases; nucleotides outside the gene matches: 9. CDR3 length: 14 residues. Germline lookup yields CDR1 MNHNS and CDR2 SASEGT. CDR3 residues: CASNRGQGVGEQYF. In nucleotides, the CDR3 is TGTGCCAGCAATAGGGGACAGGGGGTGGGAGAGCAGTACTTC.